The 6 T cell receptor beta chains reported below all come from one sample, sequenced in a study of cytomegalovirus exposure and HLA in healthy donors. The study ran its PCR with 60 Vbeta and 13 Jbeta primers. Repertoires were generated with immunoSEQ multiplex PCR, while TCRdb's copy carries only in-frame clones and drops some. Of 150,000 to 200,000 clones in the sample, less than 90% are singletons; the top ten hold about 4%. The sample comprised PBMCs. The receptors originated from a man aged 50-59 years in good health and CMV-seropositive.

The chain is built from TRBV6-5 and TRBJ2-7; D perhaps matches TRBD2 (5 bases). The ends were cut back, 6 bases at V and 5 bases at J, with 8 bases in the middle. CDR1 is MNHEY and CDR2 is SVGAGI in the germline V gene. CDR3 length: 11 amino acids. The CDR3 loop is CASRRRDEQYF. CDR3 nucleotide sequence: TGTGCCAGCAGGCGGCGGGACGAGCAGTACTTC.

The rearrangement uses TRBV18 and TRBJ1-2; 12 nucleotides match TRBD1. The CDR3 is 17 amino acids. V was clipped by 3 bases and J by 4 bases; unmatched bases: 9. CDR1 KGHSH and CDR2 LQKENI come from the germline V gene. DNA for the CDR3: TGTGCCAGCTCACCCGGCGGGACAGGGGGCACTGTCTATGGCTACACCTTC. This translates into CASSPGGTGGTVYGYTF.

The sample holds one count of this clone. In nucleotides, the CDR3 is TGTGCCAGCAGCTCGGGACTGAACACCGGGGAGCTGTTTTTT. It yields the protein CASSSGLNTGELFF. The chain recombines TRBV7-2 with TRBJ2-2, with a weak D call TRBD2 (6 bases). CDR1 SGHTA and CDR2 FQGNSA come from the germline V gene. Trimming removed 4 bases from V and 1 base from J, with 7 bases in between. This CDR3 spans 14 amino acids.

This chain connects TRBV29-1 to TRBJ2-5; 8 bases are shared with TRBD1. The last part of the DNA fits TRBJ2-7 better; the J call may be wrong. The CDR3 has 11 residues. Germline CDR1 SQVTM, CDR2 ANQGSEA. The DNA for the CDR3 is TGCAGCGTTCAGGGGGCTAACGAGCAGTACTTC. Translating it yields CSVQGANEQYF.

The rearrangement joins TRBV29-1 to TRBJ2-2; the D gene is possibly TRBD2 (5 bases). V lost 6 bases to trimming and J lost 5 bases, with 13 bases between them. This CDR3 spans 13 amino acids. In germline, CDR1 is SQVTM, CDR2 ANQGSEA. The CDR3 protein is CSVGIPRTGELFF. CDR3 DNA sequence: TGCAGCGTCGGGATTCCGCGGACCGGGGAGCTGTTTTTT.

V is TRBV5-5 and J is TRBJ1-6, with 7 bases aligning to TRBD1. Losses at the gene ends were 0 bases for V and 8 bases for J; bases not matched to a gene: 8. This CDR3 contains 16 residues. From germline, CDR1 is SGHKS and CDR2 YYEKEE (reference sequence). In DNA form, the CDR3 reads TGTGCCAGCAGCTTGGCCATTGGACAGGCTGATTCACCCCTCCACTTT. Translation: CASSLAIGQADSPLHF.